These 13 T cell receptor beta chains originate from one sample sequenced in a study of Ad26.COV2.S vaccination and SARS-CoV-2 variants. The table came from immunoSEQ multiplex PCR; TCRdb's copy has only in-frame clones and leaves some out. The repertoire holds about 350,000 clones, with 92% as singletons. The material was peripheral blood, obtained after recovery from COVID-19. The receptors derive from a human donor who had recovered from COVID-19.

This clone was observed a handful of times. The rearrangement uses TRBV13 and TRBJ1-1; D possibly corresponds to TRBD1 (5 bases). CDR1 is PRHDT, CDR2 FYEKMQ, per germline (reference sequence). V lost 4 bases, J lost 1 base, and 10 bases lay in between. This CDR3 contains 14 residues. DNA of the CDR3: TGTGCCAGCAGCTCCACCGGGACGAACACTGAAGCTTTCTTT. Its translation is CASSSTGTNTEAFF.

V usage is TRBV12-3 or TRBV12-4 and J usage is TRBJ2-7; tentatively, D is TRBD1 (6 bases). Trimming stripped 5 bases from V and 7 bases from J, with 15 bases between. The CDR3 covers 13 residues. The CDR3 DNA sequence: TGTGCCAGCAGTCTAACAGGACAGACTGAGCAGTACTTC. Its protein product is CASSLTGQTEQYF.

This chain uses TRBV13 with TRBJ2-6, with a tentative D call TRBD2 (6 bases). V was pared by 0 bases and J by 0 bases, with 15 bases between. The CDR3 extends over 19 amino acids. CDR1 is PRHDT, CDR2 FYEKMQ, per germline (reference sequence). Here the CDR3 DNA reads TGTGCCAGCAGCTTAGGCCTGGGGGGTCGGGCCTCTGGGGCCAACGTCCTGACTTTC. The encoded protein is CASSLGLGGRASGANVLTF.

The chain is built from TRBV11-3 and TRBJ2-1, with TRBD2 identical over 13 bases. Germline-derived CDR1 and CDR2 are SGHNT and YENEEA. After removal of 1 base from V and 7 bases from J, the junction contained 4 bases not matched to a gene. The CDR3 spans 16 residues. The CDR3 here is CASSLGGTSGVNEQFF. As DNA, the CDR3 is TGTGCCAGCAGCTTAGGAGGGACTAGCGGGGTGAATGAGCAGTTCTTC.

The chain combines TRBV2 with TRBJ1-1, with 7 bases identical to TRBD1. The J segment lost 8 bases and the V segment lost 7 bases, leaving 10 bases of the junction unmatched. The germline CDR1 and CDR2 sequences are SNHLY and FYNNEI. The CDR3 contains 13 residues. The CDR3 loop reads CASNRDRGLEAFF. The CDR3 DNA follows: TGTGCCAGCAACCGGGACAGAGGGCTAGAAGCTTTCTTT. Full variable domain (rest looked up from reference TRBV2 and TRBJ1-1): EPEVTQTPSHQVTQMGQEVILRCVPISNHLYFYWYRQILGQKVEFLVSFYNNEISEKSEIFDDQFSVERPDGSNFTLKIRSTKLEDSAMYFCASNRDRGLEAFFGQGTRLTVV.

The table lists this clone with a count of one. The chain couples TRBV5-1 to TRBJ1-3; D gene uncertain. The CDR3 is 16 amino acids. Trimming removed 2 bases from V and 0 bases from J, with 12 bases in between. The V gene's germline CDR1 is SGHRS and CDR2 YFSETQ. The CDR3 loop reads CASSLGSSSSGNTIYF. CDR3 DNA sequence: TGCGCCAGCAGCTTAGGCAGCTCGAGCTCTGGAAACACCATATATTTT.

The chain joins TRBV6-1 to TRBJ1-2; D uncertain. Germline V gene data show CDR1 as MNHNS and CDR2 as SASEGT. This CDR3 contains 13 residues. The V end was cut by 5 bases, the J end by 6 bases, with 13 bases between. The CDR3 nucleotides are TGTGCCAGCAGTATCGGGATAAGAGATGGCTACACCTTC. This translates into CASSIGIRDGYTF.

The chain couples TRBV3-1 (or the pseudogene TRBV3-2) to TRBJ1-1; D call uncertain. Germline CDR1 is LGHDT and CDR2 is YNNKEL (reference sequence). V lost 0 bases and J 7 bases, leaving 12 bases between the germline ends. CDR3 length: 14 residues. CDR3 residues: CASSQEPRLIEAFF. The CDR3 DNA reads TGTGCCAGCAGCCAAGAACCCAGGCTAATTGAAGCTTTCTTT.

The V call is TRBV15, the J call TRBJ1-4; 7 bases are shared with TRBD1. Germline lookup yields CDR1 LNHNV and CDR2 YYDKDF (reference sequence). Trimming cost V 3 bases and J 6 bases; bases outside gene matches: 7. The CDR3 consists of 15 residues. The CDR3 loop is CATSSDRASHEKLFF. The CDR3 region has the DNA TGTGCCACCAGCAGTGACAGGGCCAGTCATGAAAAACTGTTTTTT.

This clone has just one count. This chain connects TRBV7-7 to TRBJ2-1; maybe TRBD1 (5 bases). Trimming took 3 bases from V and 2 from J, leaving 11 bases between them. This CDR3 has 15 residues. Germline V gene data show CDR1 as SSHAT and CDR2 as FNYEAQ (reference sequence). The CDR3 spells CASSLAQGAYNEQFF. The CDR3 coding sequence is TGTGCCAGCAGCTTGGCCCAGGGTGCCTACAATGAGCAGTTCTTC.

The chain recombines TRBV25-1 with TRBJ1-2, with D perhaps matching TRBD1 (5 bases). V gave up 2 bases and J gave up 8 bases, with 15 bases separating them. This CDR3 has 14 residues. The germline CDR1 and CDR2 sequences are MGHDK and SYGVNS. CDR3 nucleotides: TGTGCCAGCAGTGAAAGGGCAGGGCTTGGGGGCTACACCTTC. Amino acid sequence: CASSERAGLGGYTF.

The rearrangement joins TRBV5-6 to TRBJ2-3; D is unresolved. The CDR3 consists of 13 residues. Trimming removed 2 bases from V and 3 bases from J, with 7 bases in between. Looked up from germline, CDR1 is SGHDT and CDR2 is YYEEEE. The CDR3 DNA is TGTGCCAGCAGCTTTGGGCAGACAGATACGCAGTATTTT. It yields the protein CASSFGQTDTQYF.

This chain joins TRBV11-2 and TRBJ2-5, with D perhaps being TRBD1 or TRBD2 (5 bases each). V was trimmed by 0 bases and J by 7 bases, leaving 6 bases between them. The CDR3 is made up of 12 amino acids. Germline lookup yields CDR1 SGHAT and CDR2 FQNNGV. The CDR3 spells CASSLDGATQYF. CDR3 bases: TGTGCCAGCAGCTTAGACGGGGCGACCCAGTACTTC.